This TCR beta chain was identified in a study of cytomegalovirus exposure and HLA in healthy donors. Study results and limitations: When the data were analyzed later, several of the most significant clusters appeared to be linked to common viral pathogens. Donors were assumed by presence/absence analyses to have roughly uniform sequencing depth.

In the PCR, 60 Vbeta and 13 Jbeta primers were used. Method: immunoSEQ multiplex PCR; TCRdb's copy keeps in-frame clones and lacks some. The sample comprises about 170,000 clones, roughly 85% of which are singletons, and roughly 1.5% rests with the top ten. This clone was seen a few times. What it recognizes is unknown. Losses at the gene ends were 1 base for V and 13 bases for J; bases not matched to a gene: 12. From germline, CDR1 is SGHTA and CDR2 FQGNSA. The CDR3 spans 14 residues. This TCR was recovered from a male donor in good health and CMV-seronegative. The sample taken for sequencing was PBMCs. V gene TRBV7-2 combines with J gene TRBJ2-5, with 7 bases aligning to TRBD2. CDR3 bases: TGTGCCAGCAGCTTAGGAACCCAGGGAGGGGTACCGTACTTC. The encoded protein is CASSLGTQGGVPYF.